This T cell receptor (beta chain) was retrieved from a study of T cells after yellow fever vaccination. Study in general: Preparation of the low-cell-number fractions used SMART-Seq v4 Ultra Low Input. Findings and limits, study-wide: Re-detected after boosting: most primary clones, 96% of CD4 and 80% to 90% of CD8.

This clonotype was seen only a few times. Germline V gene data show CDR1 as MNHEY and CDR2 as SMNVEV (reference sequence). The CDR3 is made up of 14 amino acids. Trimming stripped 5 bases from V and 0 bases from J, with 8 bases between. A 5'RACE template-switching step, the method used to make TCR cDNA, added a universal primer site and UMIs. TCRdb fed the 5' RACE reads into MiXCR, producing one record per CDR3 protein. The table lists roughly 100,000 distinct CDR3 sequences, approximately 9% of them singletons. The rearrangement uses TRBV27 and TRBJ1-5; D remains unclear. The receptor comes from a man aged 18 to 30 who received the YFV17D yellow fever vaccine. The input for sequencing was CD8+ T cells not binding an NS4B(214-222) dextramer, sorted from PBMCs, taken roughly 14 days after the first yellow fever vaccination. For the CDR3, the DNA is TGTGCCAGCAGTCTAGGACTTAGCAATCAGCCCCAGCATTTT. Protein sequence: CASSLGLSNQPQHF.